This section outlines one T cell receptor beta chain sequence together with its context. What it binds is not known. PCR employed 60 Vbeta and 13 Jbeta primers. The repertoire was sequenced with immunoSEQ multiplex PCR; TCRdb's copy has only in-frame clones and lacks some. The sample lists about 160,000 clones, around 83% occurring once. These data belong to a study of cytomegalovirus exposure and HLA in healthy donors. Regarding the study as a whole: CMV serostatus was the only recorded immune exposure for donors.

Healthy bone marrow donors formed the donor group. With 7 bases removed from V and 2 bases from J, the gap between germline ends came to 13 bases. This CDR3 is built from 13 residues. Looked up from germline, CDR1 is SGDLS and CDR2 is YYNGEE. This chain joins TRBV9 and TRBJ2-7; D call uncertain. The source material was PBMCs. This clonotype was obtained from a man between 18 and 35 years old in good health and CMV-seropositive. In DNA form, the CDR3 reads TGTGCCAGCGGTCCGAGCGCGGCCTACGAGCAGTACTTC. Its protein is CASGPSAAYEQYF.